Following are 10 T cell receptor beta chains from one sample sequenced in a study of blood T cell repertoires in COVID-19. The assay was immunoSEQ multiplex PCR, and TCRdb's table has in-frame clones only and misses some. The sample shows around 340,000 clones, around 88% of them seen only once. The material sequenced was peripheral blood. The receptors derive from a man aged 25 to 45 with active or convalescent COVID-19.

This chain uses TRBV7-9 with TRBJ2-7; a weak D match, TRBD1 (6 bases). Trimming pared 5 bases from V and 4 bases from J, leaving 21 bases between. Germline V gives CDR1 SEHNR, CDR2 FQNEAQ (reference sequence). The CDR3 totals 16 residues. CDR3 in amino acids: CASSLSLRDTKYEQYF. The CDR3 region has the DNA TGTGCCAGCAGCCTCTCCCTCCGGGACACAAAGTACGAGCAGTACTTC.

The rearrangement uses TRBV29-1 and TRBJ1-2, with 7 bases lining up with TRBD1. From germline, CDR1 is SQVTM and CDR2 ANQGSEA. This CDR3 is built from 13 residues. The V and J ends lost 5 bases and 4 bases, in that order; junction bases with no gene match: 7. CDR3: CSVPLRGPYGYTF. CDR3 coding DNA: TGCAGCGTTCCCTTAAGGGGGCCCTATGGCTACACCTTC. Supplemented by reference TRBV29-1 and TRBJ1-2, the full variable domain reads SAVISQKPSRDICQRGTSLTIQCQVDSQVTMMFWYRQQPGQSLTLIATANQGSEATYESGFVIDKFPISRPNLTFSTLTVSNMSPEDSSIYLCSVPLRGPYGYTFGSGTRLTVV.

V is TRBV6-2 or TRBV6-3 and J is TRBJ2-3, with D perhaps TRBD1 (5 bases). This CDR3 spans 14 amino acids. The germline gives CDR1 MNHEY, CDR2 SVGEGT. The V end was cut by 2 bases, the J end by 4 bases, with 10 bases between. This CDR3 is CASSYESRADTQYF. CDR3 coding DNA: TGTGCCAGCAGTTACGAGTCCAGGGCAGATACGCAGTATTTT.

In DNA form, the CDR3 reads TGTGCCATCAGTGACCAGTACAGCACAGATACGCAGTATTTT. As protein: CAISDQYSTDTQYF. This rearrangement joins TRBV10-3 to TRBJ2-3; no clear D gene. V shed 3 bases and J shed 0 bases, with 7 bases lying between them. Germline V gene sequence: CDR1 ENHRY, CDR2 SYGVKD. The CDR3 is 14 amino acids.

The chain recombines TRBV7-8 with TRBJ1-2; 10 bases are shared with TRBD1. The J segment lost 2 bases and the V segment lost 1 base, leaving 4 bases of the junction unmatched. The germline gives CDR1 SGHVS, CDR2 FQNEAQ. There are 16 residues in the CDR3. DNA of the CDR3: TGTGCCAGCAGCTTAGTAGTGGGACAGGGGAACTATGGCTACACCTTC. Its protein is CASSLVVGQGNYGYTF.

This rearrangement joins TRBV7-9 to TRBJ1-1; D remains unclear. The CDR3 is 12 amino acids. Trimming shortened V by 3 bases and J by 11 bases, and 13 bases separated the two germline ends. Germline lookup yields CDR1 SEHNR and CDR2 FQNEAQ (reference sequence). The chain's CDR3 is CASSLRSDGAFF. The CDR3 nucleotides read TGTGCCAGCAGCTTGCGGTCAGACGGGGCTTTCTTT.

The rearrangement links TRBV6-6 to TRBJ2-3, with 9 bases that match TRBD2. The V segment lost 5 bases and the J segment 2 bases; nucleotides outside the gene matches: 14. The CDR3 extends over 18 amino acids. The germline V gene has CDR1 MNHNY and CDR2 SVGAGI (reference sequence). The CDR3: CASSPAIFSGGLTDTQYF. The CDR3 region has the DNA TGTGCCAGCAGTCCTGCCATCTTTAGCGGGGGACTCACAGATACGCAGTATTTT.

The V gene is TRBV27, the J gene TRBJ2-7, with no clear D. Germline V gene data show CDR1 as MNHEY and CDR2 as SMNVEV (reference sequence). V was pared by 3 bases and J by 0 bases, with 9 bases between. The CDR3 loop spans 14 amino acids. The CDR3 region is CASSFGGSSYEQYF. CDR3 DNA sequence: TGTGCCAGCAGTTTTGGCGGCAGCTCCTACGAGCAGTACTTC.

The genes are TRBV7-2 and TRBJ2-7, with D possibly TRBD2 on 6 matching bases. The CDR3 runs to 14 residues. V lost 4 bases, J lost 5 bases, and 15 bases lay in between. Germline lookup yields CDR1 SGHTA and CDR2 FQGNSA. The CDR3, as DNA: TGTGCCAGCAGCTGGAGCGGAGGGAAGAACGAGCAGTACTTC. This sequence encodes CASSWSGGKNEQYF.

V is TRBV4-3 and J is TRBJ2-5; 9 bases agree with TRBD1. Germline-derived CDR1 and CDR2 are LGHNA and YSLEER. The CDR3 runs 15 residues. The J segment lost 5 bases and the V segment lost 1 base, leaving 5 bases of the junction unmatched. For the CDR3, the DNA is TGCGCCAGCAGCCAAGGGGACAGGGCCGGGGAGACCCAGTACTTC. The encoded protein is CASSQGDRAGETQYF.